Here is one TCR beta chain with its context. Its target is unknown. V lost 0 bases and J 6 bases, leaving 7 bases between the germline ends. Germline CDR1 and CDR2: SGHAT and FQNNGV. CDR3 length: 13 amino acids. The PCR ran on 60 Vbeta and 13 Jbeta primers. Original processing notes: Some 80 million unique TCR beta chains, roughly 10 million shared, were counted in a later analysis. The protocol was immunoSEQ multiplex PCR, while the TCRdb copy is restricted to in-frame clones and leaves out a portion. Clone size and V and J calls were adopted from that table, with D and trimming inferred from the DNA. The sample has about 73,000 clones, 65% to 85% seen once. The data originate from a study of cytomegalovirus exposure and HLA in healthy donors. General observations from the study: Later findings reportedly placed an Asian-associated ancestry cluster below the approximately 670-donor mean for N-insertions. As immune exposure information, only CMV serostatus was available. A link between a missense DCLRE1C variant and TCR beta V- and J-gene trimming emerged from a later analysis.

This TCR was sampled from a man between 65 and 80 years old in good health and CMV-seronegative. The material sequenced was PBMCs. V usage is TRBV11-2 and J usage is TRBJ2-3; D might be TRBD2 (5 bases). CDR3 nucleotides: TGTGCCAGCAGCTTAGATCGCGGGGATACGCAGTATTTT. Amino acids: CASSLDRGDTQYF.